Listed below are T cell receptor beta chains from one sample, sequenced in a study of cytotoxic CD8 clonotypes in ibrutinib-treated CLL. Clones were read by immunoSEQ multiplex PCR, and TCRdb kept only the in-frame ones, dropping some. The sample includes about 250,000 clones, roughly 70% seen only once; the top ten take approximately 15%. The sample in question was PBMCs, obtained after 24 months of ibrutinib treatment. The receptors were gathered from a human donor with chronic lymphocytic leukemia. Both conserved end residues are part of each CDR3. The D gene is left open where the match is weak. Some rows mark clone size as missing; the rest say once, few, many or name a class of expanded clone.

v_call	j_call	d_call	clone_size	cdr3_nt	cdr3_aa
TRBV9	TRBJ2-7	.	.	TGTGCCAGCAGCGATTCCCAACCGGGGTCAGACGAGCAGTACTTC	CASSDSQPGSDEQYF
TRBV6-1	TRBJ2-7	TRBD2	.	TGTGCCAGCAGTGAAGCGTGGGACTATATCTACGAGCAGTACTTC	CASSEAWDYIYEQYF
TRBV5-5	TRBJ2-3	TRBD1	.	TGTGCCAGCAGCTTCCTACAGGGGATCGGCACAGATACGCAGTATTTT	CASSFLQGIGTDTQYF
TRBV6-6	TRBJ2-7	.	.	TGTGCCAGCAGCCGGAATCCCTACGAGCAGTACTTC	CASSRNPYEQYF
TRBV9	TRBJ2-5	.	.	TGTGCCAGCAGCGTAGGACGGATCCAAGAGACCCAGTACTTC	CASSVGRIQETQYF
TRBV6-5	TRBJ1-4	.	few	TGTGCCAGCAGTTACTCGACCTCAACTAATGAAAAACTGTTTTTT	CASSYSTSTNEKLFF
TRBV28	TRBJ2-1	TRBD2	.	TGTGCCAGCAGGCGGAGCGGGGCATCAGACAATGAGCAGTTCTTC	CASRRSGASDNEQFF
TRBV5-4	TRBJ2-1	.	.	TGTGCCAGCAGCTTGGGGGGTTACAATGAGCAGTTCTTC	CASSLGGYNEQFF
TRBV5-1	TRBJ2-2	.	.	TGCGCCAGCAGCTTGGAAGGCGGGACGAACACCGGGGAGCTGTTTTTT	CASSLEGGTNTGELFF
TRBV18	TRBJ2-7	.	.	TGTGCCAGCTCACCAGTTGCGGAAAGTACCTACGAGCAGTACTTC	CASSPVAESTYEQYF
TRBV6-5	TRBJ2-3	TRBD1	.	TGTGCCAGCACCGCAGGGGGTTTGGGTAAGGATACGCAGTATTTT	CASTAGGLGKDTQYF
TRBV11-3	TRBJ2-1	TRBD2	.	TGTGCCAGCAGCTTATTTCTAGCGGGAGAGGGTGAGCAGTTCTTC	CASSLFLAGEGEQFF
TRBV9	TRBJ2-1	.	.	TGTGCCAGCAGCGTAAGGTCCGAGTATAATGAGCAGTTCTTC	CASSVRSEYNEQFF
TRBV27	TRBJ1-2	TRBD1	.	TGTGCCAGCAGTTTAGTCCCGACAGGGGGCCATCTCTATGGCTACACCTTC	CASSLVPTGGHLYGYTF
TRBV28	TRBJ2-4	.	.	TGTGCCAGCAGTTCTCCAAACATTCAGTACTTC	CASSSPNIQYF
TRBV7-8	TRBJ2-5	.	.	TGTGCCAGCAGCGCAATGGGACCGCCACAATTGGGGGAGACCCAGTACTTC	CASSAMGPPQLGETQYF
TRBV6-6	TRBJ2-7	.	.	TGTGCCAGCGGGTTTGGCGCGTACGAGCAGTACTTC	CASGFGAYEQYF
TRBV19	TRBJ2-1	TRBD1	.	TGTGCCAGTAGTGTCAGACAGGGAACTATAGCCTCCTACAATGAGCAGTTCTTC	CASSVRQGTIASYNEQFF
TRBV10-2	TRBJ1-5	.	.	TGCGCCAGCAGTACAGGGATGGTCAATCAGCCCCAGCATTTT	CASSTGMVNQPQHF
TRBV9	TRBJ2-1	TRBD1	.	TGTGCCAGCAGCGTAGAGGGGACAGGGGGTGATGAGCAGTTCTTC	CASSVEGTGGDEQFF
TRBV19	TRBJ2-1	.	.	TGTGCCAGTAGTAACCGGACCTACAATGAGCAGTTCTTC	CASSNRTYNEQFF
TRBV27	TRBJ2-1	TRBD2	.	TGTGCCAGCAGTTTATTAGCGGGAGTGGGGGCTGAGCAGTTCTTC	CASSLLAGVGAEQFF
TRBV6-1	TRBJ2-7	.	.	TGTGCCAGCAGTGTAACCGGGACGGGAGCCTACGAGCAGTACTTC	CASSVTGTGAYEQYF
TRBV6-5	TRBJ2-7	TRBD2	few	TGTGCCAGCAGTCCCTGGGAGGGGCACGACGAGCAGTACTTC	CASSPWEGHDEQYF
TRBV27	TRBJ2-7	.	.	TGTGCCAGCAGACTTCCCGGTGGGACCTACGAGCAGTACTTC	CASRLPGGTYEQYF
TRBV29-1	TRBJ2-1	.	.	TGCAGCGTTGAAGAGGGGGTGAGCGGGTTCCGTGAGCAGTTCTTC	CSVEEGVSGFREQFF
TRBV28	TRBJ2-7	TRBD1	.	TGTGCCAGCAGTGACAGGGTTGGCTACGAGCAGTACTTC	CASSDRVGYEQYF
TRBV9	TRBJ2-2	.	.	TGTGCCAGCGCTCGAGGGGTCCAAAACACCGGGGAGCTGTTTTTT	CASARGVQNTGELFF
TRBV6-6	TRBJ2-7	TRBD2	.	TGTGCCAGCAGCCCCTGGCGAGCGGGGCCCTCCTACGAGCAGTACTTC	CASSPWRAGPSYEQYF
TRBV28	TRBJ2-1	TRBD2	.	TGTGCCAGTACCGGCGGGAGGCCCTACAATGAGCAGTTCTTC	CASTGGRPYNEQFF
TRBV5-5	TRBJ2-5	.	.	TGTGCCAGCAGCTTGTCCCAGGCGGTTGGAGGGGCAGGGGAGACCCAGTACTTC	CASSLSQAVGGAGETQYF
TRBV5-6	TRBJ2-7	TRBD1	.	TGTGCCAGCAGCTACGCCGGGACAGGGTCCTCCGAGCAGTACTTC	CASSYAGTGSSEQYF
TRBV5-5	TRBJ1-1	TRBD1	.	TGTGCCAGCAGCTGGGGACAGGGCCCCCTTGAAGCTTTCTTT	CASSWGQGPLEAFF
TRBV29-1	TRBJ1-2	.	.	TGCAGCGTCCACGGTAGTAATGGCTACACCTTC	CSVHGSNGYTF
TRBV18	TRBJ1-3	.	few	TGTGCCAGCTCACCTCGGACAGATTCTGGAAACACCATATATTTT	CASSPRTDSGNTIYF
TRBV2	TRBJ2-7	.	.	TGTGCCAGCAGTGAAGTGCCAGGTCTCTCCTACGAGCAGTACTTC	CASSEVPGLSYEQYF
TRBV2	TRBJ2-6	TRBD1	.	TGTGCCAGGGACAGGGCTGGGTCTGGGGCCAACGTCCTGACTTTC	CARDRAGSGANVLTF
TRBV28	TRBJ1-2	TRBD1	.	TGTGCCAGCAGTTCAGGGGACAGCAACTATGGCTACACCTTC	CASSSGDSNYGYTF
TRBV6-5	TRBJ2-2	.	.	TGTGCCAGCAGTCCAGGGTGGATGAACACCGGGGAGCTGTTTTTT	CASSPGWMNTGELFF
TRBV9	TRBJ1-2	.	.	TGTGCCAGCAGCCTTAATGCGCGACGACTCTCCTATGGCTACACCTTC	CASSLNARRLSYGYTF
TRBV30	TRBJ1-5	.	.	TGTGCCTGGAGTGTCTGGCCTGCCGATAGCAATCAGCCCCAGCATTTT	CAWSVWPADSNQPQHF
TRBV29-1	TRBJ2-1	.	.	TGCAGCGTTGAATGGGACTCTCTCGGGGAGCAGTTCTTC	CSVEWDSLGEQFF
TRBV6-1	TRBJ1-1	.	.	TGTGCCAGCAGTGCTGGGGGTGCAAACACTGAAGCTTTCTTT	CASSAGGANTEAFF
TRBV28	TRBJ2-7	.	few	TGTGCCACCGCGACAGGACCCTACGAGCAGTACTTC	CATATGPYEQYF
TRBV9	TRBJ2-1	.	.	TGTGCCAGCAGCCCGCGTGCCGGTTACAATGAGCAGTTCTTC	CASSPRAGYNEQFF
TRBV28	TRBJ2-1	.	.	TGTGCCAGCAAAACAGGGAAGGAGGGCAATGAGCAGTTCTTC	CASKTGKEGNEQFF
TRBV28	TRBJ1-2	.	.	TGTGCCAGCAGCCCAGTGCAACCCCCCAACTATGGCTACACCTTC	CASSPVQPPNYGYTF
TRBV9	TRBJ2-2	.	.	TGTGCCAGCAGCGTAGACACCACCGGGGAGCTGTTTTTT	CASSVDTTGELFF
TRBV19	TRBJ2-7	.	.	TGTGCCAGTAGCCCCCCCACCTTGGGAGAGCAGTACTTC	CASSPPTLGEQYF
TRBV27	TRBJ2-1	TRBD2	few	TGTGCCAGCAGTTCCGGGACTAGCGGATACAATGAGCAGTTCTTC	CASSSGTSGYNEQFF
TRBV4-3	TRBJ1-5	.	once	TGCGCCAGCAGCCAAGATGCCGGGCAGGGGATTGGTCAGCCCCAGCATTTT	CASSQDAGQGIGQPQHF
TRBV6-6	TRBJ2-7	.	.	TGTGCCAGCAGTCTCGGGAGAGGGTACGAGCAGTACTTC	CASSLGRGYEQYF
TRBV6-4	TRBJ2-4	.	few	TGTGCCAGCAGTGACTCGGGCATTCAGTACTTC	CASSDSGIQYF
TRBV5-1	TRBJ1-4	.	.	TGCGCCAGCAGCTTGGACTCTACTAATGAAAAACTGTTTTTT	CASSLDSTNEKLFF
TRBV7-9	TRBJ1-2	.	once	TGTGCCAGCAACCTGGGGTCCGATGGCTACACCTTC	CASNLGSDGYTF
TRBV6-6	TRBJ2-7	.	.	TGTGCCAGCAGTCGACCCTACGAGCAGTACTTC	CASSRPYEQYF
TRBV9	TRBJ2-2	.	.	TGTGCCAGCAGCAAGCCAACCCACATTGAAACCGGGGAGCTGTTTTTT	CASSKPTHIETGELFF
TRBV7-9	TRBJ2-6	.	.	TGTGCCAGCAGCTTACGGGGGATCGGCTCTGGGGCCAACGTCCTGACTTTC	CASSLRGIGSGANVLTF
TRBV9	TRBJ1-5	TRBD1	.	TGTGCCAGCAGCGGGGGACAGGCTGATCAGCCCCAGCATTTT	CASSGGQADQPQHF